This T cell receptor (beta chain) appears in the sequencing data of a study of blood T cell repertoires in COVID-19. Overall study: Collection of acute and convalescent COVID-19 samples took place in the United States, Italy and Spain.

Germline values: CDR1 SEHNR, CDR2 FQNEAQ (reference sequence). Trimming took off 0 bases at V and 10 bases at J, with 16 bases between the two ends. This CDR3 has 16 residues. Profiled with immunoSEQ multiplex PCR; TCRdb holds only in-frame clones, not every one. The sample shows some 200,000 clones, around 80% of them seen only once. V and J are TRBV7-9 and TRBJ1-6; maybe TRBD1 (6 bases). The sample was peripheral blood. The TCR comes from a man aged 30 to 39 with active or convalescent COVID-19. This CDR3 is CASSLAGTPGGSPLHF. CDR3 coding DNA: TGTGCCAGCAGCTTAGCCGGGACACCCGGCGGCTCACCCCTCCACTTT.